This T cell receptor beta chain is from a study of T-cell reconstitution after alpha-beta-depleted transplantation in children. Trimming shortened V by 1 base and J by 0 bases, and 7 bases separated the two germline ends. This CDR3 contains 15 residues. Germline values: CDR1 LNHNV, CDR2 YYDKDF (reference sequence). Study-level results: The study traced high day-60 TCRbeta diversity in some patients to surviving recipient T cells and thymic progenitors. By about two months after transplant, alpha-beta T cells reportedly arose from several hundred graft clones that had expanded. Newly generated T cells supplied most T-cell counts and diversity one year post-transplant.

Unique molecular identifiers featured in how the TCRbeta library was prepared. TCRdb re-called the PCR reads through MiXCR, storing one row per CDR3 protein. The top ten hold roughly 25% of the sample, which has about 110,000 distinct CDR3 sequences, approximately 6.9% seen once. In this sample, this clonotype turned up many times. What it binds is unknown. Here the sequenced sample was PBMCs, mostly from graft donor cells, taken 360 days after TCRalphabeta/CD19-depleted stem cell transplant. The sequence came from a male patient aged 2-10 years who had a stem cell transplant for acute lymphoblastic leukemia, so the T cells may come from the graft donor. The gene calls are TRBV15 and TRBJ1-5; D is undetermined. For the CDR3, the DNA is TGTGCCACCAGCAGAGTACCTTATAGCAATCAGCCCCAGCATTTT. This translates into CATSRVPYSNQPQHF.